The 16 T cell receptor beta chains given below trace back to one sample, sequenced in a study of CD8 T cells in Susac syndrome. Random hexamers were used to reverse transcribe the RNA input (about 0.5 to 1 ug). TCRdb analysed the immunoSEQ multiplex PCR reads with MiXCR anew, one entry per CDR3 protein. The data hold some 400,000 distinct CDR3 sequences, with 85% to 90% observed a single time. Sequenced input: CD8+ T cells from PBMCs. These receptors were collected from a human donor with multiple sclerosis.

This rearrangement joins TRBV6-4 to TRBJ2-2, with D maybe TRBD1 (5 bases). The germline V and J ends were trimmed by 0 bases and 0 bases, with 5 bases remaining between them. The CDR3 covers 15 residues. CDR1 and CDR2 from the germline V gene are MRHNA and SNTAGT. The DNA for the CDR3 is TGTGCCAGCAGTGACTCGACAGCGAACACCGGGGAGCTGTTTTTT. Translation: CASSDSTANTGELFF.

The chain links TRBV7-9 to TRBJ2-1; D not certain. The CDR3 is 13 amino acids. Per germline, CDR1 SEHNR and CDR2 FQNEAQ (reference sequence). Deletions cut 0 bases from V and 9 bases from J, with 9 bases between. CDR3 in DNA: TGTGCCAGCAGCTTAGCTGACACGGCTGAGCAGTTCTTC. This gives the protein CASSLADTAEQFF. The variable domain in full, with the rest retrieved from reference TRBV7-9 and TRBJ2-1, is DTGVSQNPRHKITKRGQNVTFRCDPISEHNRLYWYRQTLGQGPEFLTYFQNEAQLEKSRLLSDRFSAERPKGSFSTLEIQRTEQGDSAMYLCASSLADTAEQFFGPGTRLTVL.

The chain uses TRBV6-5 and TRBJ2-3; D not certain. The CDR3 sequence is 15 residues long. Germline loops: CDR1 MNHEY, CDR2 SVGAGI. The V and J ends lost 0 bases and 4 bases respectively, with 11 bases between them. The CDR3 DNA is TGTGCCAGCAGTTACTCGACCCTAGGTGCAGATACGCAGTATTTT. Translated: CASSYSTLGADTQYF.

This clonotype was counted a single time. This chain connects TRBV29-1 to TRBJ1-1; unclear D gene. Germline assignment: CDR1 SQVTM and CDR2 ANQGSEA. This CDR3 comprises 14 residues. Trimming shortened V by 3 bases and J by 1 base, and 12 bases separated the two germline ends. This CDR3 reads CSVDPPVTNTEAFF. The CDR3 DNA is TGCAGCGTTGACCCGCCGGTAACGAACACTGAAGCTTTCTTT.

The chain employs TRBV2 and TRBJ1-2; D perhaps matches TRBD1 (5 bases). The germline V gene has CDR1 SNHLY and CDR2 FYNNEI. The germline V and J ends were trimmed by 10 bases and 6 bases, with 15 bases remaining between them. This CDR3 is built from 12 residues. CDR3 region: CAIQLGGNGYTF. CDR3 sequence (DNA): TGTGCCATCCAACTGGGGGGAAATGGCTACACCTTC.

The chain uses TRBV6-1 and TRBJ2-2, with D perhaps being TRBD1 or TRBD2 (5 bases each). Germline CDR1 and CDR2: MNHNS and SASEGT. CDR3 length: 16 residues. Deletions cut 8 bases from V and 0 bases from J, with 16 bases between. CDR3 bases: TGTGCCAGCTTGTCTGGGGGTTTCGCGAACACCGGGGAGCTGTTTTTT. It yields the protein CASLSGGFANTGELFF.

The V and J genes are TRBV29-1 and TRBJ1-1; D is perhaps TRBD1 (5 bases). The germline V gene encodes CDR1 SQVTM and CDR2 ANQGSEA. The CDR3 is 15 amino acids. Trimming removed 4 bases at V and 4 bases at J, with 19 bases between. The CDR3 here is CSVAGVAGGSTEAFF. The CDR3 coding sequence is TGCAGCGTTGCGGGCGTAGCGGGGGGGAGCACTGAAGCTTTCTTT.

The chain combines TRBV14 with TRBJ1-1; D gene uncertain. Looked up from germline, CDR1 is SGHDN and CDR2 is FVKESK. V was cut by 4 bases and J by 7 bases, with 10 bases left in between. This CDR3 is built from 12 residues. The CDR3 here is CASSPGWYEAFF. For the CDR3, the DNA is TGTGCCAGCAGCCCCGGTTGGTATGAAGCTTTCTTT.

For the CDR3, the DNA is TGTGCCAGCAGCCAGACTGGATACTTTGATGGCTACACCTTC. It translates to CASSQTGYFDGYTF. The chain carries TRBV14 and TRBJ1-2; D not certain. Germline loops: CDR1 SGHDN, CDR2 FVKESK. V shed 3 bases and J shed 6 bases, with 14 bases lying between them. The CDR3 length is 14 residues.

This chain uses TRBV7-2 with TRBJ1-1, with D perhaps TRBD1 (5 bases). The CDR3 has 15 residues. CDR1 is SGHTA and CDR2 is FQGNSA in the germline V gene. V was shortened by 4 bases and J by 0 bases, with 12 bases between the two germline ends. The CDR3 nucleotides read TGTGCCAGCAGCTCCGGGACTTACATGAACACTGAAGCTTTCTTT. Protein sequence: CASSSGTYMNTEAFF.

J is TRBJ2-1 and V is TRBV11-1; no firm D call. The germline V gene encodes CDR1 SGHAT and CDR2 FQDESV (reference sequence). V lost 5 bases, J lost 5 bases, and 13 bases lay in between. The CDR3 is 14 residues long. CDR3 protein: CASSPLPDNNEQFF. CDR3 in DNA: TGTGCCAGCAGCCCGCTGCCAGATAACAATGAGCAGTTCTTC.

The chain has TRBV4-1 and TRBJ2-7, with D hard to call. Germline lookup yields CDR1 MGHRA and CDR2 YSYEKL. The CDR3 loop spans 15 amino acids. Trimming took off 3 bases at V and 0 bases at J, with 12 bases between the two ends. CDR3 residues: CASSHESQLSYEQYF. The CDR3 coding sequence is TGCGCCAGCAGCCATGAGAGCCAGCTCTCCTACGAGCAGTACTTC.

This clonotype appeared a single time. The rearrangement uses TRBV12-3 or TRBV12-4 and TRBJ1-1; D is uncertain. The CDR3 totals 14 residues. The V end lost 4 bases, the J end lost 0 bases, and 9 bases lay between the germline ends. As DNA, the CDR3 is TGTGCCAGCAGTTGGGGAGCGATGAACACTGAAGCTTTCTTT. As protein: CASSWGAMNTEAFF.

The chain joins TRBV5-4 to TRBJ1-6; tentative D call: TRBD1 (6 bases). V was shortened by 6 bases and J by 2 bases, with 12 bases between the two germline ends. The CDR3 length is 15 residues. Germline V lookup: CDR1 SGHNT, CDR2 YYREEE (reference sequence). The CDR3 coding sequence is TGTGCCAGCAAACTAGACAGGACCTATAATTCACCCCTCCACTTT. It is translated as CASKLDRTYNSPLHF.

The genes are TRBV9 and TRBJ2-2; TRBD2 is a possible D gene (6 bases). Germline values: CDR1 SGDLS, CDR2 YYNGEE. The V gene lost 3 bases and the J gene lost 5 bases, with 20 bases spanning the gap. CDR3 length equals 17 residues. CDR3 protein: CASSASGFGSVTGELFF. CDR3 in DNA: TGTGCCAGCAGCGCCTCAGGGTTCGGGAGTGTTACCGGGGAGCTGTTTTTT.

The V gene is TRBV29-1, the J gene TRBJ2-7; D assignment may be TRBD1 or TRBD2 (7 bases each). This CDR3 region has 15 residues. Trimming pared 5 bases from V and 0 bases from J, leaving 17 bases between. Germline lookup yields CDR1 SQVTM and CDR2 ANQGSEA. The CDR3 sequence: CSVQGGDGLSYEQYF. As DNA, the CDR3 is TGCAGCGTTCAGGGGGGGGACGGGCTCTCCTACGAGCAGTACTTC.